These 31 T cell receptor beta chains were sequenced from one sample in a study of T cells in women clearing cervical HPV infection. Produced via immunoSEQ multiplex PCR; TCRdb's table is partial and in-frame only. This repertoire comprises fewer than 40,000 clones; its ten largest clones make up approximately 1.4%. The material sequenced was blood buffy coat. Every receptor here comes from a woman between 18 and 70 years old with a cervical HPV16 infection that either progressed to CIN3+ or cleared (not recorded which).

Points on this clone: Read sequence stops 3 residues before the CDR3 end, and the germline J gene provides the missing end. This sequence joins TRBV29-1 and TRBJ1-1, with 9 bases matching TRBD1. Germline V gene sequence: CDR1 SQVTM, CDR2 ANQGSEA. This CDR3 region has 9 residues. The CDR3 reads CSAGQGAFF. The sequenced CDR3 bases are TGCAGCGCCGGACAGGGG. The entire variable domain, with the rest obtained from reference TRBV29-1 and TRBJ1-1, is as follows: SAVISQKPSRDICQRGTSLTIQCQVDSQVTMMFWYRQQPGQSLTLIATANQGSEATYESGFVIDKFPISRPNLTFSTLTVSNMSPEDSSIYLCSAGQGAFFGQGTRLTVV.

As concerns this clone: The DNA ends 3 residues before the CDR3 does, and the rest of the CDR3 is filled in from the germline J gene. The V and J genes are TRBV5-1 and TRBJ2-1; 8 bases fit TRBD1. Looked up from germline, CDR1 is SGHRS and CDR2 is YFSETQ. The CDR3 length is 14 residues. J was trimmed by 8 bases and V by 3 bases; bases with no gene match: 7. The CDR3 DNA, read in part, is TGCGCCAGCAGCTCTCAGGGGGCGCGGGATGAG. Its protein is CASSSQGARDE. The CDR3 in full is CASSSQGARDEQFF.

A remark on this clone: The read is 3 residues too short to cover the CDR3 end, so that end is filled in from the germline J gene. The rearrangement uses TRBV5-1 and TRBJ2-3; D unclear. The germline CDR1 and CDR2 sequences are SGHRS and YFSETQ. CDR3 length: 13 amino acids. Between the trimmed V and J ends, which lost 0 bases and 6 bases, there was a span of 8 bases. CDR3 residues: CASSLEAPDTQYF. The CDR3 DNA, read in part, is TGCGCCAGCAGCTTGGAGGCCCCCGATACG.

A remark on this clone: The CDR3 end falls 3 residues outside the read, so it is completed with the germline J gene. This chain links TRBV7-9 with TRBJ1-2; D gene ambiguous. The CDR3 is 11 amino acids. Germline-derived CDR1 and CDR2 are SEHNR and FQNEAQ (reference sequence). The CDR3 sequence is CASTPLRDYTF. CDR3 DNA (partial): TGTGCCAGCACCCCACTGAGAGAC. Full variable domain (missing parts from reference TRBV7-9 and TRBJ1-2): DTGVSQNPRHKITKRGQNVTFRCDPISEHNRLYWYRQTLGQGPEFLTYFQNEAQLEKSRLLSDRFSAERPKGSFSTLEIQRTEQGDSAMYLCASTPLRDYTFGSGTRLTVV.

Note on this clone: The observed sequence ends 3 residues before the CDR3 terminus, with the missing tail filled in from the germline J gene. This rearrangement joins TRBV18 to TRBJ1-2; D is unresolved. Germline loops: CDR1 KGHSH, CDR2 LQKENI. The CDR3 totals 15 residues. CDR3 region: CASSPRGSKYNDYTF. The CDR3 bases that were read are TGTGCCAGCTCACCGCGCGGATCCAAATACAATGAC.

As concerns this clone: The sequenced fragment ends 3 residues before the CDR3 boundary, so the rest is inferred from the germline J gene. The rearrangement joins TRBV10-2 to TRBJ1-1; D not certain. Deletions cut 2 bases from V and 1 base from J, with 5 bases between. The CDR3 extends over 13 amino acids. Germline lookup yields CDR1 WSHSY and CDR2 SAAADI. The CDR3 loop is CASSEPGNTEAFF. The sequenced CDR3 bases are TGCGCCAGCAGTGAGCCCGGGAACACTGAA.

Of note for this clone: The CDR3 end lies 3 residues beyond the end of the read and is filled in from the germline J gene. The chain uses TRBV14 and TRBJ1-2, with D unclear. The CDR3 has 14 residues. Germline-derived CDR1 and CDR2 are SGHDN and FVKESK. Trimming took 0 bases from V and 7 from J, leaving 12 bases between them. The chain's CDR3 is CASSQDLGGAGYTF. CDR3 DNA (partial): TGTGCCAGCAGCCAAGATCTAGGCGGTGCTGGC.

Concerning this clone itself: The read gets to within 3 residues of the CDR3 end, and the germline J gene fills in the rest. V is TRBV7-9 and J is TRBJ2-4; 7 nucleotides line up with TRBD1. Germline CDR1 and CDR2: SEHNR and FQNEAQ (reference sequence). The CDR3 covers 15 residues. CDR3 DNA (partial): TGTGCCAGCAGCTTAGCGACAGGGACCAGCTATGGT. This encodes CASSLATGTSYG. The CDR3 reads in full as CASSLATGTSYGQYF. The full variable domain, with the rest looked up from reference TRBV7-9 and TRBJ2-4, is DTGVSQNPRHKITKRGQNVTFRCDPISEHNRLYWYRQTLGQGPEFLTYFQNEAQLEKSRLLSDRFSAERPKGSFSTLEIQRTEQGDSAMYLCASSLATGTSYGQYFGAGTRLSVL.

The sequenced CDR3 bases are TGCGCCAGCAGCCCCGGGACACCTCAAGAGACC. Translating gives CASSPGTPQET. The complete CDR3 sequence is CASSPGTPQETQYF. This chain connects TRBV5-1 to TRBJ2-5, with D possibly being TRBD1 (6 bases). The sequenced fragment ends 3 residues before the CDR3 boundary, so the rest is inferred from the germline J gene. Per germline, CDR1 SGHRS and CDR2 YFSETQ. The CDR3 loop spans 14 amino acids. Trimming shortened V by 4 bases and J by 2 bases, and 12 bases separated the two germline ends.

With respect to this clone: The read finishes 3 residues shy of the CDR3 end, and the germline J gene is used to complete it. The rearrangement joins TRBV18 to TRBJ2-3; 9 bases align to TRBD2. Germline V gives CDR1 KGHSH, CDR2 LQKENI. CDR3 size: 17 residues. CDR3 residues: CASSEVSGRIDQETQYF. CDR3 bases read: TGTGCCAGCTCAGAGGTTAGCGGGAGAATTGACCAAGAGACG.

Regarding this clone: The CDR3 extends 3 residues past the end of the read, so its final part is completed from the germline J gene. The V gene is TRBV6-1, the J gene TRBJ2-7; 9 bases match TRBD2. J lost 5 bases, V lost 3 bases, and 11 bases had no gene match. CDR1 MNHNS and CDR2 SASEGT come from the germline V gene. This CDR3 spans 16 amino acids. CDR3 bases read: TGTGCCAGCAGTGATTCCGGACTAGCGCGAACCCACGAG. Translated, it gives CASSDSGLARTHE. The whole CDR3 protein reads CASSDSGLARTHEQYF.

Comments on this clone: The observed sequence ends 3 residues before the CDR3 terminus, with the missing tail filled in from the germline J gene. The chain joins TRBV18 to TRBJ2-5, with TRBD2 as a possible D gene (5 bases). This CDR3 has 13 residues. V gave up 8 bases and J gave up 5 bases, with 15 bases separating them. Germline CDR1 reads KGHSH; CDR2 reads LQKENI. CDR3 sequence: CASPTTGGETQYF. CDR3 bases read: TGTGCCAGCCCCACCACGGGCGGGGAGACC.

On this clone: The DNA ends 3 residues before the CDR3 does, and the rest of the CDR3 is filled in from the germline J gene. The V call is TRBV16, the J call TRBJ1-5; D remains ambiguous. This CDR3 region has 12 residues. The germline CDR1 and CDR2 sequences are KGHSY and FQNENV. CDR3: CASSPGDDPQHF. CDR3 DNA, as far as it was read: TGTGCCAGCAGCCCGGGTGATGATCCC.

About this clone: The missing CDR3 end, 3 residues past where the read stops, is filled in from the germline J gene. This chain connects TRBV6-2 or TRBV6-3 to TRBJ2-7; the match to TRBD2 covers 8 bases. The CDR3 totals 14 residues. Germline-derived CDR1 and CDR2 are MNHEY and SVGEGT. V was pared by 8 bases and J by 6 bases, with 12 bases of the junction left unmatched. CDR3 bases read: TGTGCCAGCGTTTTAGCGGGAACCTTGGGCGAG. This sequence encodes CASVLAGTLGE. In full, the CDR3 reads CASVLAGTLGEQYF.

This clone registers medium-sized (0.01 to 0.1%) by frequency. Sequencing ends 3 residues short of the CDR3 end; the germline J gene provides the rest. J is TRBJ2-3 and V is TRBV30, with 10 bases identical to TRBD2. The CDR3 has 13 residues. Germline V gives CDR1 GTSNPN, CDR2 SVGIG (reference sequence). The ends lost 5 bases at V and 7 bases at J; junction bases unmatched: 6. The part of the CDR3 DNA that was read is TGTGCCTGGTTAGCGGGGGGTCGGCATACG. Protein product: CAWLAGGRHT. The whole CDR3 is CAWLAGGRHTQYF.

As concerns this clone: The read terminates 3 residues ahead of where the CDR3 ends, so the germline J gene completes it. V is TRBV30 and J is TRBJ2-2; TRBD2 aligns across 10 bases. This CDR3 contains 15 residues. The V gene end was trimmed by 2 bases and the J gene end by 5 bases; junction bases not matched to a gene: 5. Per the germline V gene, CDR1 is GTSNPN and CDR2 is SVGIG (reference sequence). CDR3 DNA, as far as it was read: TGTGCCTGGAGTAAGCGGGGGGGCGGGACCGGGGAG. Encoded protein: CAWSKRGGGTGE. The CDR3 in its entirety is CAWSKRGGGTGELFF. The whole variable domain, filled in from reference TRBV30 and TRBJ2-2, reads SQTIHQWPATLVQPVGSPLSLECTVEGTSNPNLYWYRQAAGRGLQLLFYSVGIGQISSEVPQNLSASRPQDRQFILSSKKLLLSDSGFYLCAWSKRGGGTGELFFGEGSRLTVL.

Points on this clone: Coverage ceases 3 residues before the CDR3 finishes, and the germline J gene fills in the end. The rearrangement links TRBV20-1 to TRBJ2-5; 8 positions match TRBD2. Germline loops: CDR1 DFQATT, CDR2 SNEGSKA (reference sequence). The CDR3 is 13 residues long. Losses at the gene ends were 6 bases for V and 1 base for J; bases not matched to a gene: 4. CDR3 DNA, as far as it was read: TGCAGTGCCACCGGGACTAGCCAAGAGACC. This sequence encodes CSATGTSQET. The complete CDR3 protein is CSATGTSQETQYF.

A remark on this clone: The CDR3 is cut off 3 residues early in the read; its end comes from the germline J gene. The rearrangement joins TRBV5-5 to TRBJ2-2, with D perhaps TRBD1 (6 bases). The germline V gene encodes CDR1 SGHKS and CDR2 YYEKEE (reference sequence). The CDR3 contains 14 residues. This chain's CDR3 is CASSLGTGNSPLFF. CDR3 DNA (partial): TGTGCCAGCAGCCTGGGAACAGGGAATTCACCG.

In the case of this clone: From the germline J gene comes the end of the CDR3, since the read stops 3 residues before it. This chain connects TRBV10-3 to TRBJ1-5; 10 bases fit TRBD1. The V gene's germline CDR1 is ENHRY and CDR2 SYGVKD. Trimming cost V 10 bases and J 5 bases; bases outside gene matches: 5. The length of the CDR3 is 13 residues. The CDR3 sequence is CASTGTGDQPQHF. The CDR3 DNA, read in part, is TGTGCCAGCACCGGGACAGGGGATCAGCCC.

About this clone: The read gets to within 3 residues of the CDR3 end, and the germline J gene fills in the rest. The rearrangement uses TRBV28 and TRBJ1-2; 10 nucleotides align to TRBD1. Trimming took 9 bases from V and 4 from J; bases not matched to a gene: 8. CDR3 length equals 14 residues. The V gene's germline CDR1 is MDHEN and CDR2 SYDVKM. The sequenced part of the CDR3 DNA is TGTGCCAGTTTCCCGGGACAGGGGTCCTATGGC. As protein: CASFPGQGSYG. In full, the CDR3 reads CASFPGQGSYGYTF.

In regard to this clone: The read halts 3 residues ahead of the CDR3 end, with the missing end drawn from the germline J gene. This chain joins TRBV29-1 and TRBJ1-2; 9 bases are a match to TRBD1. Germline loops: CDR1 SQVTM, CDR2 ANQGSEA. V was pared by 7 bases and J by 5 bases, with 8 bases of the junction left unmatched. The length of the CDR3 is 13 residues. The chain's CDR3 is CSDRDRVKYGYTF. The sequenced part of the CDR3 DNA is TGCAGCGATCGGGACAGGGTAAAATATGGC. The full variable domain, in which reference TRBV29-1 and TRBJ1-2 provide the parts outside the CDR3, is SAVISQKPSRDICQRGTSLTIQCQVDSQVTMMFWYRQQPGQSLTLIATANQGSEATYESGFVIDKFPISRPNLTFSTLTVSNMSPEDSSIYLCSDRDRVKYGYTFGSGTRLTVV.

A note on this clone: The read comes to an end 3 residues before the CDR3 does, leaving the germline J gene to fill in the end. The V call is TRBV7-2, the J call TRBJ2-3, with D uncertain. From germline, CDR1 is SGHTA and CDR2 FQGNSA. The CDR3 is 13 residues long. The CDR3 reads CASSLQRNQPQYF. Incomplete CDR3 DNA: TGTGCCAGCAGCTTACAGCGCAATCAGCCG. Full variable domain (outside the CDR3, taken from reference TRBV7-2 and TRBJ2-3): GAGVSQSPSNKVTEKGKDVELRCDPISGHTALYWYRQSLGQGLEFLIYFQGNSAPDKSGLPSDRFSAERTGGSVSTLTIQRTQQEDSAVYLCASSLQRNQPQYFGPGTRLTVL.

Turning to this clone: Read data end 3 residues before the CDR3 end; the end is taken from the germline J gene. Other DNA sequences in this specimen translate into the identical CDR3. The chain links TRBV5-1 to TRBJ2-1; D may be TRBD2 (5 bases). This CDR3 contains 14 residues. Germline loops: CDR1 SGHRS, CDR2 YFSETQ. Trimming took 3 bases from V and 0 from J, leaving 7 bases between them. Partial CDR3 DNA: TGCGCCAGCAGCTCGGGGAGCTCCTACAATGAG. This encodes CASSSGSSYNE. The entire CDR3 reads CASSSGSSYNEQFF. The whole variable domain, remainder taken from reference TRBV5-1 and TRBJ2-1, is KAGVTQTPRYLIKTRGQQVTLSCSPISGHRSVSWYQQTPGQGLQFLFEYFSETQRNKGNFPGRFSGRQFSNSRSEMNVSTLELGDSALYLCASSSGSSYNEQFFGPGTRLTVL.

With regard to this clone: The read falls 3 residues short of the CDR3 end, and the missing part is taken from the germline J gene. V and J are TRBV4-1 and TRBJ2-7, with unresolved D. V was clipped by 0 bases and J by 6 bases, with 3 bases between them. The CDR3 length is 11 residues. CDR1 and CDR2 from the germline V gene are MGHRA and YSYEKL. CDR3 bases read: TGCGCCAGCAGCCAAGACGGCGAG. Protein: CASSQDGE. The CDR3, in full, reads CASSQDGEQYF.

Note on this clone: The missing CDR3 end, 3 residues past where the read stops, is filled in from the germline J gene. V and J are TRBV4-2 and TRBJ2-7, with 8 positions matching TRBD2. Germline CDR1 and CDR2: LGHNA and YNFKEQ. The CDR3 is made up of 19 amino acids. V shed 0 bases, J shed 2 bases, and the junction held 15 bases outside the gene matches. The CDR3: CASSQDGTRPPSIPYEQYF. The sequenced CDR3 bases are TGTGCCAGCAGCCAAGATGGGACTAGGCCCCCTTCTATACCCTACGAG.

With respect to this clone: With the read ending 3 residues before the CDR3 end, the germline J gene is used to fill in that end. V is TRBV20-1 and J is TRBJ2-3; 9 nucleotides match TRBD2. This CDR3 contains 14 residues. CDR1 is DFQATT and CDR2 is SNEGSKA in the germline V gene (reference sequence). Trimming removed 5 bases from V and 4 bases from J; junction bases left unmatched: 7. This chain's CDR3 is CSAAGGYGADTQYF. Incomplete CDR3 DNA: TGCAGTGCTGCGGGGGGGTACGGAGCAGATACG.

As regards this clone: The sequence runs out 3 residues before the end of the CDR3; the remainder is reconstructed from the germline J gene. This chain connects TRBV7-3 to TRBJ2-3, with D perhaps TRBD2 (7 bases). In germline, CDR1 is SGHTA, CDR2 FQGTGA. Trimming left V 1 base short and J 2 bases short, with 16 bases between. The CDR3 sequence is 17 residues long. The sequenced part of the CDR3 DNA is TGTGCCAGCAGCTTAATCGGGGGGCAGGTTAACACAGATACG. Translated: CASSLIGGQVNTDT. The full CDR3 is CASSLIGGQVNTDTQYF.

A word on this clone: The sequence runs out 3 residues before the end of the CDR3; the remainder is reconstructed from the germline J gene. The chain couples TRBV7-9 to TRBJ1-2; no definite D call. The germline gives CDR1 SEHNR, CDR2 FQNEAQ (reference sequence). The length of the CDR3 is 11 residues. The part of the CDR3 DNA that was read is TGTGCCAGCAGCTTAGATCTGTGC. Translated: CASSLDLC. The CDR3, in full, reads CASSLDLCYTF.

As regards this clone: The read ends 3 residues before the CDR3 terminus; that terminus is restored from the germline J gene. The gene calls are TRBV20-1 and TRBJ2-2; D may be TRBD1 (5 bases). The germline V gene encodes CDR1 DFQATT and CDR2 SNEGSKA (reference sequence). The CDR3 contains 14 residues. The sequenced CDR3 bases are TGCAGTGCACCGTTTCTGGCTGGGGCCAACGTG. Its protein is CSAPFLAGANV. From start to end, the CDR3 is CSAPFLAGANVLFF.

Comment on this clone: The sequence runs out 3 residues before the end of the CDR3; the remainder is reconstructed from the germline J gene. This rearrangement joins TRBV7-9 to TRBJ2-3; D is perhaps TRBD1 (5 bases). Per germline, CDR1 SEHNR and CDR2 FQNEAQ (reference sequence). V lost 5 bases and J 5 bases, leaving 14 bases between the germline ends. This CDR3 is built from 14 residues. CDR3 sequence: CASSAGERGDTQYF. The sequenced CDR3 bases are TGTGCCAGCAGCGCTGGAGAAAGGGGAGATACG.

Of note for this clone: Read data end 3 residues before the CDR3 end; the end is taken from the germline J gene. The chain uses TRBV19 and TRBJ1-2, with a possible D match to TRBD1 (6 bases). Trimming took off 3 bases at V and 3 bases at J, with 14 bases between the two ends. CDR1 is LNHDA and CDR2 is SQIVND in the germline V gene (reference sequence). The length of the CDR3 is 15 residues. CDR3 DNA (partial): TGTGCCAGTAGTATGTTCGTGGGACATTACTATGGC. This gives the protein CASSMFVGHYYG. The full CDR3 protein reads CASSMFVGHYYGYTF.